This TCR beta chain was retrieved from a study of cytomegalovirus exposure and HLA in healthy donors. The J segment lost 15 bases and the V segment lost 7 bases, leaving 14 bases of the junction unmatched. There are 13 residues in the CDR3. CDR1 and CDR2 from the germline V gene are MNHNS and SASEGT. General study points: The listing of 150 to 200 TCR beta chains classed them as cytomegalovirus-associated. Previously analyzed data showed that most TCR beta V segments were productive at a frequency of about 90% or about 30%.

About this clone: The antigen is not known.

The PCR made use of 60 Vbeta and 13 Jbeta primers. Some clones are missing from TCRdb's copy, which holds only in-frame ones; the method was immunoSEQ multiplex PCR. This table holds about 170,000 clones. The sample consisted of PBMCs. The chain links TRBV6-1 to TRBJ2-1; 8 bases map to TRBD2. This clonotype was sampled from a woman younger than 35 in good health and CMV-seropositive. As DNA, the CDR3 is TGTGCCAGCACACAGCGGGGGCTCACTGGGACGTTCTTC. Its protein product is CASTQRGLTGTFF.